Below are 11 T cell receptor beta chains sequenced from a single sample in a study of shared clonotypes between healthy human individuals. Only in-frame clones appear in the TCRdb table, and some are missing; sequencing was by immunoSEQ multiplex PCR. Altogether about 480,000 clones are present, around 79% being singletons, with the ten largest covering over 10%. Sequencing was done on a sample of PBMCs. Source of these receptors: a middle-aged woman in good health. Some clones in this sample may be carry-over from other donors' samples.

In its sample, this clone was seen once. This chain joins TRBV7-9 and TRBJ2-1; 10 bases agree with TRBD2. The CDR3 sequence is 16 residues long. After removal of 7 bases from V and 5 bases from J, the junction contained 11 bases not matched to a gene. Germline CDR1 SEHNR, CDR2 FQNEAQ (reference sequence). CDR3 bases: TGTGCCAGCACCGTCCCTGGACTAGCGGTCAACAATGAGCAGTTCTTC. Its translation: CASTVPGLAVNNEQFF.

This chain links TRBV11-2 with TRBJ2-1; D gene uncertain. Germline V gives CDR1 SGHAT, CDR2 FQNNGV. Trimming pared 1 base from V and 4 bases from J, leaving 2 bases between. The CDR3 totals 12 residues. CDR3 loop: CASSLGYNEQFF. The CDR3 coding sequence is TGTGCCAGCAGCTTAGGGTACAATGAGCAGTTCTTC.

On this clone itself: This specimen includes other DNA sequences encoding the same CDR3. This chain uses TRBV5-4 with TRBJ2-3, with 11 bases fitting TRBD2. The CDR3 sequence is 16 residues long. CDR1 and CDR2 (germline): SGHNT, YYREEE (reference sequence). The trim removed 2 bases at V and 6 bases at J, leaving 8 bases unmatched. Here the CDR3 DNA reads TGTGCCAGCAGCTTAGGCCTAGCGGGAGGTGTGGATACGCAGTATTTT. This gives the protein CASSLGLAGGVDTQYF.

The rearrangement joins TRBV5-1 to TRBJ2-7; D may correspond to TRBD1 or TRBD2 (6 bases each). The V end lost 4 bases, the J end lost 3 bases, and 20 bases lay between the germline ends. The CDR3 length is 16 residues. CDR1 is SGHRS, CDR2 YFSETQ, per germline. CDR3 in amino acids: CASSRGRRTDFYEQYF. CDR3 DNA sequence: TGCGCCAGCAGCCGGGGGCGCCGGACAGACTTCTACGAGCAGTACTTC.

The chain links TRBV28 to TRBJ2-7; D might be TRBD2 (6 bases). With 5 bases removed from V and 2 bases from J, the gap between germline ends came to 13 bases. CDR1 MDHEN and CDR2 SYDVKM come from the germline V gene. This CDR3 comprises 14 residues. The CDR3 loop is CASSPVGSPYEQYF. Here the CDR3 DNA reads TGTGCCAGCAGTCCTGTCGGGAGCCCCTACGAGCAGTACTTC.

V and J are TRBV28 and TRBJ2-3; maybe TRBD2 (7 bases). Trimming pared 10 bases from V and 2 bases from J, leaving 16 bases between. The germline CDR1 and CDR2 sequences are MDHEN and SYDVKM. This CDR3 region has 14 residues. CDR3 in DNA: TGTGCCACCTTAGGGGGGGGACTCACAGATACGCAGTATTTT. As protein: CATLGGGLTDTQYF. The whole variable domain, filled in from reference TRBV28 and TRBJ2-3, reads DVKVTQSSRYLVKRTGEKVFLECVQDMDHENMFWYRQDPGLGLRLIYFSYDVKMKEKGDIPEGYSVSREKKERFSLILESASTNQTSMYLCATLGGGLTDTQYFGPGTRLTVL.

This clone turned up a few times. This chain joins TRBV15 and TRBJ2-5, with a tentative D call TRBD1 (5 bases). This CDR3 region has 14 residues. Per germline, CDR1 LNHNV and CDR2 YYDKDF (reference sequence). Deletions cut 1 base from V and 4 bases from J, with 10 bases between. CDR3 protein: CATSRAARGETQYF. In nucleotides, the CDR3 is TGTGCCACCAGCAGAGCGGCTAGGGGAGAGACCCAGTACTTC.

V and J are TRBV29-1 and TRBJ2-1; a weak D match, TRBD2 (7 bases). The CDR3 is made up of 13 amino acids. Per the germline V gene, CDR1 is SQVTM and CDR2 is ANQGSEA. The CDR3 protein is CSGGAGAVNEQFF. CDR3 coding DNA: TGCAGTGGGGGGGCGGGAGCGGTGAATGAGCAGTTCTTC.

The J gene is TRBJ2-2, the V gene TRBV9, with 7 bases aligning to TRBD2. With 4 bases clipped from V and 7 bases from J, the junction kept 4 bases outside the gene matches. Germline V CDR1 and CDR2: SGDLS, YYNGEE. The CDR3 loop spans 13 amino acids. The DNA of the CDR3 is TGTGCCAGCAGCCCGAGCGGGGTCGGGGAGCTGTTTTTT. Residues: CASSPSGVGELFF.

This CDR3 reads CASSLSREVSYEQYF. DNA of the CDR3: TGTGCCAGCAGCCTCTCCCGGGAGGTCTCCTACGAGCAGTACTTC. The chain joins TRBV13 to TRBJ2-7, with TRBD2 matching 7 bases. This CDR3 spans 15 amino acids. CDR1 PRHDT and CDR2 FYEKMQ come from the germline V gene (reference sequence). The V gene end was trimmed by 5 bases and the J gene end by 0 bases; junction bases not matched to a gene: 7. The whole variable domain, filled in from reference TRBV13 and TRBJ2-7, reads AAGVIQSPRHLIKEKRETATLKCYPIPRHDTVYWYQQGPGQDPQFLISFYEKMQSDKGSIPDRFSAQQFSDYHSELNMSSLELGDSALYFCASSLSREVSYEQYFGPGTRLTVT.

A single count supports this clone. This chain uses TRBV5-1 with TRBJ2-3, with 7 bases lining up with TRBD2. Trimming at V came to 4 bases and at J to 5 bases, leaving 10 bases not matched to a gene. CDR3 length: 15 residues. Germline CDR1 and CDR2: SGHRS and YFSETQ. The CDR3 region has the DNA TGCGCCAGCAGCCCCGGGGCGGGAGTTTTAGATACGCAGTATTTT. Its protein product is CASSPGAGVLDTQYF.